The next 2 T cell receptor beta chains were all read from a single sample in a study of T cell responses to AZD1222 COVID-19 vaccine. TCRdb's copy holds only in-frame clones and misses some; the assay was immunoSEQ multiplex PCR. The sample contains about 130,000 clones, 70% to 90% of which appear only once. Source: peripheral blood, taken on day 0 of AZD1222 vaccination. The receptors here all came from an adult in good health.

CDR3 protein: CASSLMTGNYEQYF. The CDR3 coding sequence is TGTGCCAGCAGCCTGATGACAGGGAACTACGAGCAGTACTTC. The rearrangement joins TRBV6-5 to TRBJ2-7; 7 bases are a match to TRBD1. With V trimmed by 6 bases and J by 3 bases, 8 bases remained unmatched. The CDR3 is 14 amino acids. The germline V gene encodes CDR1 MNHEY and CDR2 SVGAGI.

The rearrangement uses TRBV11-1 and TRBJ2-2; D gene uncertain. Per the germline V gene, CDR1 is SGHAT and CDR2 is FQDESV (reference sequence). There are 14 residues in the CDR3. V lost 2 bases to trimming and J lost 6 bases, with 10 bases between them. CDR3 nucleotides: TGTGCCAGCAGCTTATCGTGGGGATCCGGGGAGCTGTTTTTT. Residues: CASSLSWGSGELFF.